This T cell receptor (beta chain) was found in a study of blood T cell repertoires in COVID-19. As for the study in general: Samples of COVID-19 (acute and convalescent) were obtained from the United States, Italy and Spain. PBMCs, B-cell-depleted T cells, or T cells provided the cDNA or gDNA that made up the material.

As handled by the study authors: The assay estimated nucleated cells by amplifying reference gene primers. This table comes from immunoSEQ multiplex PCR, and its TCRdb copy is limited to in-frame clones, with some not included. D and trimming come from the DNA, and the V and J calls and clone size come from that table. The repertoire holds some 150,000 clones, with more than 75% as singletons. Germline assignment: CDR1 MNHEY and CDR2 SMNVEV (reference sequence). This CDR3 region has 19 residues. The V segment lost 5 bases and the J segment 7 bases; nucleotides outside the gene matches: 19. This receptor was obtained from a woman aged 45-65 years with active or convalescent COVID-19. The rearrangement joins TRBV27 to TRBJ2-7, with 14 bases identical to TRBD2. What was sequenced was peripheral blood. The DNA for the CDR3 is TGTGCCAGCAGTCTCTTACGACTAGCGGGGGGGACCCACCTACGGGAGCAGTACTTC. Translating gives CASSLLRLAGGTHLREQYF.